The 21 T cell receptor beta chains below all came from one sample that was sequenced in a study of early T cells in non-severe SARS-CoV-2 infection. Using its own MiXCR run on the 5' RACE reads, TCRdb lists one record per CDR3 protein. Of roughly 88,000 distinct CDR3 sequences listed, 14% were seen once; the top ten hold 5% to 7.5%. The specimen was whole blood. The receptors shown here come from an adult who was a healthcare worker with PCR-confirmed SARS-CoV-2 infection or an uninfected control (not recorded which).

This rearrangement joins TRBV10-2 to TRBJ2-3; 12 bases map to TRBD2. This CDR3 spans 16 amino acids. J lost 6 bases, V lost 6 bases, and 10 bases had no gene match. Germline V lookup: CDR1 WSHSY, CDR2 SAAADI. CDR3 DNA sequence: TGCGCCAGCAGGAGAAATGGACTAGCGGGGATTGATACGCAGTATTTT. Its protein is CASRRNGLAGIDTQYF.

This clonotype came up a few times. The gene calls are TRBV11-2 and TRBJ2-3; 8 bases line up with TRBD2. Unmatched junction bases numbered 2, after V lost 1 base and J lost 2 bases. The CDR3 sequence is 15 residues long. Germline CDR1 reads SGHAT; CDR2 reads FQNNGV. In DNA form, the CDR3 reads TGTGCCAGCAGCTTAGGCGGGGGGACCACAGATACGCAGTATTTT. It encodes CASSLGGGTTDTQYF.

The rearrangement links TRBV7-9 to TRBJ1-3; unclear D gene. The V gene's germline CDR1 is SEHNR and CDR2 FQNEAQ (reference sequence). V shed 3 bases and J shed 8 bases, with 5 bases lying between them. This CDR3 is built from 11 residues. The CDR3 spells CASSFGYTIYF. CDR3 coding DNA: TGTGCCAGCAGCTTTGGGTACACCATATATTTT.

V and J are TRBV20-1 and TRBJ1-1; a weak D match, TRBD1 (5 bases). CDR1 and CDR2 (germline): DFQATT, SNEGSKA (reference sequence). The CDR3 has 10 residues. V shed 6 bases and J shed 7 bases, with 9 bases lying between them. The CDR3 DNA reads as TGCAGTGCGAGGGGTGGTGAAGCTTTCTTT. It specifies CSARGGEAFF.

This chain uses TRBV11-2 with TRBJ2-1; D ambiguous. CDR3 length: 13 residues. Germline V lookup: CDR1 SGHAT, CDR2 FQNNGV. With 0 bases removed from V and 3 bases from J, the gap between germline ends came to 3 bases. CDR3 DNA: TGTGCCAGCAGCTTAGAGAACTACAATGAGCAGTTCTTC. This sequence encodes CASSLENYNEQFF.

This clonotype has just a few counts. The chain uses TRBV7-9 and TRBJ1-2, with D uncertain. The CDR3 totals 13 residues. Looked up from germline, CDR1 is SEHNR and CDR2 is FQNEAQ (reference sequence). Trimming cost V 1 base and J 2 bases, with 5 bases left between them. In DNA, the CDR3 is TGTGCCAGCAGCTTAGGGCCGAACTATGGCTACACCTTC. Its protein is CASSLGPNYGYTF.

This chain uses TRBV12-3 or TRBV12-4 with TRBJ2-2, with 10 bases lining up with TRBD2. The CDR3 has 15 amino acids. The trim removed 3 bases at V and 3 bases at J, leaving 1 base unmatched. The CDR3 sequence is CASSFLAGDTGELFF. The CDR3 nucleotides are TGTGCCAGCAGTTTCCTAGCGGGGGACACCGGGGAGCTGTTTTTT.

This clonotype was found many times. This chain uses TRBV4-1 with TRBJ2-5; D gene uncertain. Germline CDR1 MGHRA, CDR2 YSYEKL. The CDR3 is made up of 13 amino acids. The germline V and J ends were trimmed by 2 bases and 3 bases, with 7 bases remaining between them. CDR3 in amino acids: CASSQIGEETQYF. The CDR3 DNA reads as TGCGCCAGCAGCCAAATTGGTGAAGAGACCCAGTACTTC.

This clonotype was seen only a few times. Here the CDR3 DNA reads TGTGCCACCAGTGGAACAGGGGCTTCACCCCTCCACTTT. Protein sequence: CATSGTGASPLHF. The J gene is TRBJ1-6, the V gene TRBV24-1; 7 bases are a match to TRBD1. Trimming cost V 5 bases and J 9 bases; bases outside gene matches: 3. Germline CDR1 is KGHDR and CDR2 is SFDVKD. The CDR3 loop spans 13 amino acids.

In this sample, this clonotype turned up a few times. This chain links TRBV9 with TRBJ2-5; 7 positions agree with TRBD1. This CDR3 contains 14 residues. The V gene end was trimmed by 4 bases and the J gene end by 2 bases; junction bases not matched to a gene: 5. The germline V gene encodes CDR1 SGDLS and CDR2 YYNGEE. The CDR3 coding sequence is TGTGCCAGCAGCCAACAGGGGCGGCAAGAGACCCAGTACTTC. Translating gives CASSQQGRQETQYF.

In this sample, this clonotype turned up many times. The chain employs TRBV10-1 and TRBJ2-2, with D hard to call. The CDR3 is 12 amino acids. Trimming cost V 2 bases and J 6 bases, with 4 bases left between them. The germline V gene encodes CDR1 WNHNN and CDR2 SYGVQD (reference sequence). The CDR3 sequence is CASSEGPGELFF. As DNA, the CDR3 is TGCGCCAGCAGTGAGGGTCCCGGGGAGCTGTTTTTT.

This clonotype was seen more than once but under ten times. V and J are TRBV2 and TRBJ2-5; 7 bases are a match to TRBD1. Germline V gene data show CDR1 as SNHLY and CDR2 as FYNNEI. This CDR3 is 14 amino acids long. After removal of 7 bases from V and 9 bases from J, the junction contained 14 bases not matched to a gene. In nucleotides, the CDR3 is TGTGCCAGCACCTGGGACAGATCCCCGGGGCCCCAGTACTTC. It yields the protein CASTWDRSPGPQYF.

In this sample, this clonotype turned up a few times. V and J are TRBV2 and TRBJ1-6, with a tentative D call TRBD1 (6 bases). V was trimmed by 0 bases and J by 13 bases, leaving 13 bases between them. Per germline, CDR1 SNHLY and CDR2 FYNNEI. The CDR3 length is 14 residues. The CDR3 protein is CASSEAYQGLPLHF. The DNA for the CDR3 is TGTGCCAGCAGTGAAGCTTATCAGGGGCTGCCCCTCCACTTT.

The V gene is TRBV11-1, the J gene TRBJ2-7; unclear D gene. V shed 6 bases and J shed 3 bases, with 15 bases lying between them. This CDR3 contains 14 residues. Germline V CDR1 and CDR2: SGHAT, FQDESV (reference sequence). CDR3 in DNA: TGTGCCAGCAGTACAGAATTAAGTCTCTACGAGCAGTACTTC. Its translation: CASSTELSLYEQYF.

This rearrangement joins TRBV9 to TRBJ2-1; D not certain. Germline lookup yields CDR1 SGDLS and CDR2 YYNGEE. The CDR3 runs 13 residues. V was cut by 1 base and J by 9 bases, with 11 bases left in between. The CDR3 DNA is TGTGCCAGCAGCGTAAGCTTGGAGATTGAGCAGTTCTTC. This encodes CASSVSLEIEQFF.

This clonotype came up a few times. The chain couples TRBV27 to TRBJ1-1; D remains unclear. The CDR3 is 12 amino acids. V was clipped by 4 bases and J by 5 bases, with 8 bases between them. CDR1 is MNHEY, CDR2 SMNVEV, per germline (reference sequence). The CDR3 here is CASSSPVTEAFF. The CDR3, as DNA: TGTGCCAGCAGTTCCCCGGTAACTGAAGCTTTCTTT.

The rearrangement joins TRBV7-3 to TRBJ2-2; no clear D. V was pared by 4 bases and J by 1 base, with 13 bases between. CDR3 length equals 16 residues. In germline, CDR1 is SGHTA, CDR2 FQGTGA. The DNA of the CDR3 is TGTGCCAGCAGCTCCCCTGGCGGTATGAACACCGGGGAGCTGTTTTTT. Its protein is CASSSPGGMNTGELFF.

This clonotype was observed a few times. V is TRBV18 and J is TRBJ2-3; the D gene is possibly TRBD2 (5 bases). Germline-derived CDR1 and CDR2 are KGHSH and LQKENI. The CDR3 spans 16 residues. Trimming took off 1 base at V and 2 bases at J, with 13 bases between the two ends. CDR3 nucleotides: TGTGCCAGCTCACCACAGGGCGGGTCGAACACAGATACGCAGTATTTT. Amino acid sequence: CASSPQGGSNTDTQYF.

This clonotype was seen a handful of times. The chain combines TRBV20-1 with TRBJ2-5; TRBD1 aligns across 8 bases. The CDR3 spans 12 residues. In germline, CDR1 is DFQATT, CDR2 SNEGSKA (reference sequence). In nucleotides, the CDR3 is TGCGGAGGGCAGGGGGCCACAGAGACCCAGTACTTC. It encodes CGGQGATETQYF.

This rearrangement joins TRBV6-6 to TRBJ1-4; 10 bases fit TRBD1. The CDR3 length is 17 residues. Trimming took 4 bases from V and 5 from J; bases not matched to a gene: 10. CDR1 and CDR2 (germline): MNHNY, SVGAGI (reference sequence). DNA for the CDR3: TGTGCCAGCAGTTTCATCCCGGGACAGGGGCTAAATGAAAAACTGTTTTTT. Its translation: CASSFIPGQGLNEKLFF.

In its sample, this clonotype was seen a few times. The chain recombines TRBV5-4 with TRBJ2-3; TRBD2 agrees at 7 bases. This CDR3 has 16 amino acids. Germline CDR1 and CDR2: SGHNT and YYREEE (reference sequence). Losses at the gene ends were 3 bases for V and 0 bases for J; bases not matched to a gene: 7. CDR3 nucleotide sequence: TGTGCCAGCAGCTCCAAAAGCGGGACTAGCACAGATACGCAGTATTTT. This gives the protein CASSSKSGTSTDTQYF.